One sample yielded the 14 T cell receptor beta chains listed below, sequenced in a study of T cells in localized non-small cell lung cancer. TCRdb keeps only in-frame clones here, not all; method: immunoSEQ multiplex PCR. The sample lists some 56,000 clones, approximately 90% occurring once. The specimen was peripheral blood, collected before any cancer treatment. These receptor sequences come from a woman aged 35-75 years with stage I lung adenocarcinoma.

The V gene is TRBV18, the J gene TRBJ1-4, with D possibly matching TRBD1 (5 bases). Germline CDR1 reads KGHSH; CDR2 reads LQKENI. Trimming left V 4 bases short and J 4 bases short, with 10 bases between. CDR3 length: 14 residues. The CDR3 spells CASSLDQGNEKLFF. CDR3 in DNA: TGTGCCAGCTCACTCGACCAGGGTAATGAAAAACTGTTTTTT.

The chain recombines TRBV30 with TRBJ2-7; D gene unclear. Between the trimmed V and J ends, which lost 5 bases and 5 bases, there was a span of 7 bases. The CDR3 length is 10 residues. Germline V gene lookup returns CDR1 GTSNPN and CDR2 SVGIG (reference sequence). The CDR3 here is CAWGGNEQYF. The CDR3 nucleotides read TGTGCCTGGGGTGGTAACGAGCAGTACTTC.

Comment on this clone: The same CDR3 also results from other DNA sequences found in this sample. The rearrangement links TRBV5-6 to TRBJ2-5; TRBD2 is a possible D gene (6 bases). This CDR3 contains 15 residues. CDR1 is SGHDT and CDR2 is YYEEEE in the germline V gene. Trimming stripped 0 bases from V and 4 bases from J, with 13 bases between. The CDR3 protein is CASSLASGGTETQYF. DNA for the CDR3: TGTGCCAGCAGCTTGGCCAGTGGGGGGACAGAGACCCAGTACTTC. Combining the CDR3 with reference TRBV5-6 and TRBJ2-5 gives the whole variable domain DAGVTQSPTHLIKTRGQQVTLRCSPKSGHDTVSWYQQALGQGPQFIFQYYEEEERQRGNFPDRFSGHQFPNYSSELNVNALLLGDSALYLCASSLASGGTETQYFGPGTRLLVL.

Only a few counts were recorded for this clone. V and J are TRBV7-9 and TRBJ1-1; D call uncertain. In germline, CDR1 is SEHNR, CDR2 FQNEAQ (reference sequence). V was pared by 5 bases and J by 8 bases, with 9 bases between. This CDR3 contains 11 residues. The CDR3 reads CASSPGAEAFF. DNA of the CDR3: TGTGCCAGCAGCCCTGGTGCAGAAGCTTTCTTT.

This chain uses TRBV27 with TRBJ2-7; tentative D call: TRBD2 (6 bases). This CDR3 contains 16 residues. Trimming removed 2 bases at V and 3 bases at J, with 17 bases between. Germline CDR1 reads MNHEY; CDR2 reads SMNVEV (reference sequence). CDR3 coding DNA: TGTGCCAGCAGTTTAGATTCCGGGACTTCGGTCTACGAGCAGTACTTC. It encodes CASSLDSGTSVYEQYF.

The chain combines TRBV25-1 with TRBJ2-7; D not certain. This CDR3 comprises 14 residues. The germline CDR1 and CDR2 sequences are MGHDK and SYGVNS. V was shortened by 2 bases and J by 7 bases, with 15 bases between the two germline ends. The CDR3 DNA is TGTGCCAGCAGTGAAGCGGTGGCTCAAAGGGAGCAGTACTTC. Amino acid sequence: CASSEAVAQREQYF.

In its sample, this clone was seen a few times. The chain carries TRBV19 and TRBJ1-5; a possible D gene is TRBD1 (6 bases). The germline V gene has CDR1 LNHDA and CDR2 SQIVND (reference sequence). V dropped 0 bases and J dropped 7 bases, with 13 bases sitting between them. The length of the CDR3 is 15 residues. The CDR3 region is CASSIEVTGEQPQHF. The CDR3, as DNA: TGTGCCAGTAGTATAGAGGTGACAGGAGAGCAGCCCCAGCATTTT.

V is TRBV6-6 and J is TRBJ1-5; 9 bases are shared with TRBD1. CDR1 and CDR2 from the germline V gene are MNHNY and SVGAGI (reference sequence). The CDR3 is made up of 14 amino acids. V trimming: 6 bases; J trimming: 8 bases; junction bases outside the gene matches: 8. The CDR3 here is CASSPTGGREPQHF. CDR3 bases: TGTGCCAGCAGCCCAACAGGGGGCAGGGAGCCCCAGCATTTT.

In this sample, this clone turned up once. This chain joins TRBV2 and TRBJ1-5; 9 bases fit TRBD1. The CDR3 is 18 residues long. V lost 4 bases to trimming and J lost 0 bases; unmatched junction nucleotides: 10. The germline gives CDR1 SNHLY, CDR2 FYNNEI. DNA for the CDR3: TGTGCCAGCAGTGTCACCGCCGGGACAGGGTATAGCAATCAGCCCCAGCATTTT. Amino acid sequence: CASSVTAGTGYSNQPQHF.

The V call is TRBV30, the J call TRBJ1-4; no clear D gene. Deletions cut 0 bases from V and 5 bases from J, with 10 bases between. Per germline, CDR1 GTSNPN and CDR2 SVGIG (reference sequence). CDR3 length: 14 amino acids. Written as DNA, the CDR3 is TGTGCCTGGAGTGTAGGCAGACTCAATGAAAAACTGTTTTTT. It codes for CAWSVGRLNEKLFF.

The J gene is TRBJ1-3, the V gene TRBV27, with TRBD1 identical over 10 bases. Trimming at V came to 1 base and at J to 0 bases, leaving 9 bases not matched to a gene. Germline loops: CDR1 MNHEY, CDR2 SMNVEV (reference sequence). The CDR3 contains 19 residues. The CDR3 nucleotides are TGTGCCAGCAGTTTATTTGGGGACAGGGGCCCCCTCTCTGGAAACACCATATATTTT. Its translation is CASSLFGDRGPLSGNTIYF.

This clone was seen a few times. V usage is TRBV5-1 and J usage is TRBJ2-7, with TRBD1 as a possible D gene (5 bases). The germline gives CDR1 SGHRS, CDR2 YFSETQ. V dropped 0 bases and J dropped 7 bases, with 14 bases sitting between them. The CDR3 totals 14 residues. The CDR3 DNA reads TGCGCCAGCAGCTTGGATGCCAGGGTCGGGGAGCAGTACTTC. Its translation is CASSLDARVGEQYF.

The V call is TRBV2, the J call TRBJ1-4, with 8 bases identical to TRBD1. The V segment lost 4 bases and the J segment 8 bases; nucleotides outside the gene matches: 6. Per the germline V gene, CDR1 is SNHLY and CDR2 is FYNNEI. This CDR3 comprises 14 residues. The CDR3 sequence is CASSAGGLGEKLFF. CDR3 sequence (DNA): TGTGCCAGCAGTGCAGGGGGCTTAGGGGAAAAACTGTTTTTT.

The chain links TRBV27 to TRBJ2-1; a weak D match, TRBD1 (6 bases). V gave up 7 bases and J gave up 2 bases, with 9 bases separating them. The CDR3 loop spans 13 amino acids. Germline assignment: CDR1 MNHEY and CDR2 SMNVEV (reference sequence). This CDR3 is CASKGDPYNEQFF. CDR3 nucleotides: TGTGCCAGCAAGGGGGACCCCTACAATGAGCAGTTCTTC.